These T cell receptor beta chains were read from a single sample in a study of cytomegalovirus exposure and HLA in healthy donors. The protocol was immunoSEQ multiplex PCR, while the TCRdb copy is restricted to in-frame clones and leaves out a portion. The table includes some 120,000 clones, 80% detected once. Input material: PBMCs. These receptors all stem from a man aged 30 to 39 in good health and CMV-seronegative. Each CDR3 is given with its conserved first and last residue. Fields, in order: D gene, CDR3 length, V gene, clone size, J gene, CDR3 protein, CDR3 DNA. A D gene is named only where the DNA matches it firmly. Clone size is shown for a subset of rows, as once, few, many or a class of expanded clone.

D: TRBD2
length: 16
V: TRBV7-9
size: NA
J: TRBJ2-7
CDR3: CSSSSVPGLAGYEQYF
DNA: TGTTCCAGCAGCAGTGTCCCGGGACTAGCAGGCTACGAGCAGTACTTC

D: NA
length: 11
V: TRBV2
size: NA
J: TRBJ2-7
CDR3: CASSELYEQYF
DNA: TGTGCCAGCAGTGAACTCTACGAGCAGTACTTC

D: TRBD2
length: 16
V: TRBV13
size: NA
J: TRBJ2-7
CDR3: CASSLAGTSGSNEQYF
DNA: TGTGCCAGCAGCTTAGCTGGGACTAGCGGGAGTAATGAGCAGTACTTC

D: TRBD1
length: 14
V: TRBV28
size: once
J: TRBJ2-7
CDR3: CASSRTGTGYEQYF
DNA: TGTGCCAGCAGCCGAACCGGGACAGGCTACGAGCAGTACTTC

D: TRBD1
length: 15
V: TRBV11-2
size: NA
J: TRBJ2-1
CDR3: CASSFSRDRGAEQFF
DNA: TGTGCCAGCAGCTTCTCCCGGGACAGGGGCGCGGAGCAGTTCTTC

D: TRBD2
length: 17
V: TRBV29-1
size: once
J: TRBJ2-1
CDR3: CSGGGGLAVKGYNEQFF
DNA: TGCAGCGGGGGAGGGGGACTAGCGGTTAAAGGGTACAATGAGCAGTTCTTC

D: TRBD2
length: 13
V: TRBV7-7
size: NA
J: TRBJ2-1
CDR3: CASSSSGVNEQFF
DNA: TGTGCTAGCAGCTCTAGCGGGGTCAATGAGCAGTTCTTC

D: TRBD2
length: 14
V: TRBV30
size: NA
J: TRBJ2-7
CDR3: CAWSATSGLNEQYF
DNA: TGTGCCTGGAGTGCGACTAGCGGGTTAAACGAGCAGTACTTC

D: TRBD2
length: 14
V: TRBV4-1
size: few
J: TRBJ2-2
CDR3: CASSRTSGTGELFF
DNA: TGCGCCAGCAGCCGGACTAGCGGGACCGGGGAGCTGTTTTTT

D: NA
length: 14
V: TRBV30
size: NA
J: TRBJ2-5
CDR3: CAWSVLGGQETQYF
DNA: TGTGCCTGGAGTGTACTCGGGGGCCAAGAGACCCAGTACTTC

D: NA
length: 13
V: TRBV10-2
size: few
J: TRBJ2-1
CDR3: CASRQGSYNEQFF
DNA: TGCGCCAGCAGACAGGGATCGTACAATGAGCAGTTCTTC

D: TRBD2
length: 15
V: TRBV29-1
size: once
J: TRBJ2-7
CDR3: CSVEGLAGDEYEQYF
DNA: TGCAGCGTTGAAGGCCTAGCGGGAGATGAGTACGAGCAGTACTTC

D: TRBD2
length: 16
V: TRBV29-1
size: NA
J: TRBJ2-4
CDR3: CSVDSPSGSYKNIQYF
DNA: TGCAGCGTTGACTCGCCTAGCGGGAGCTACAAAAACATTCAGTACTTC

D: NA
length: 13
V: TRBV11-2
size: NA
J: TRBJ2-5
CDR3: CASGRAAGETQYF
DNA: TGTGCCAGCGGGCGGGCGGCCGGAGAGACCCAGTACTTC

D: TRBD2
length: 17
V: TRBV9
size: few
J: TRBJ2-5
CDR3: CASSMTLAGGPGETQYF
DNA: TGTGCCAGCAGCATGACCCTAGCGGGAGGGCCGGGGGAGACCCAGTACTTC

D: TRBD1
length: 14
V: TRBV18
size: NA
J: TRBJ1-1
CDR3: CASSPGQLNTEAFF
DNA: TGTGCCAGCTCACCGGGACAGCTGAACACTGAAGCTTTCTTT

D: TRBD1
length: 18
V: TRBV5-1
size: NA
J: TRBJ2-3
CDR3: CASSGPVGTGFIADTQYF
DNA: TGCGCCAGCAGCGGGCCGGTTGGGACAGGTTTCATTGCGGATACGCAGTATTTT

D: NA
length: 15
V: TRBV6-6
size: NA
J: TRBJ1-4
CDR3: CASSYDHRGYEKLFF
DNA: TGTGCCAGCAGTTACGACCATCGGGGATATGAAAAACTGTTTTTT

D: TRBD1
length: 15
V: TRBV27
size: NA
J: TRBJ1-6
CDR3: CASRAAGQGNSPLHF
DNA: TGTGCCAGCAGAGCAGCCGGACAGGGCAATTCACCCCTCCACTTT

D: TRBD2
length: 16
V: TRBV27
size: NA
J: TRBJ2-7
CDR3: CASSSRLAGVSSEQYF
DNA: TGTGCCAGCAGTTCCCGACTAGCGGGAGTGTCAAGCGAGCAGTACTTC

D: NA
length: 13
V: TRBV19
size: once
J: TRBJ2-5
CDR3: CASKGERRETQYF
DNA: TGTGCCAGTAAGGGGGAGCGGCGGGAGACCCAGTACTTC

D: TRBD1
length: 15
V: TRBV6-5
size: few
J: TRBJ2-3
CDR3: CASSPRGQTTDTQYF
DNA: TGTGCCAGCAGTCCCCGGGGACAGACGACAGATACGCAGTATTTT

D: TRBD2
length: 15
V: TRBV14
size: NA
J: TRBJ2-3
CDR3: CASSRNGGRLDTQYF
DNA: TGTGCCAGCAGCCGTAATGGCGGGAGATTGGATACGCAGTATTTT

D: NA
length: 15
V: TRBV9
size: NA
J: TRBJ2-7
CDR3: CASSVGPGLTYEQYF
DNA: TGTGCCAGCAGCGTAGGTCCAGGCCTGACCTACGAGCAGTACTTC

D: TRBD1
length: 16
V: TRBV11-2
size: NA
J: TRBJ2-1
CDR3: CASSTPRDRGAVEQFF
DNA: TGTGCCAGCAGCACCCCCCGGGACAGGGGGGCGGTGGAGCAGTTCTTC

D: NA
length: 17
V: TRBV27
size: few
J: TRBJ1-1
CDR3: CASSLSRYRTDPPEAFF
DNA: TGTGCCAGCAGTTTATCCAGGTATAGGACAGATCCTCCTGAAGCTTTCTTT

D: TRBD1
length: 14
V: TRBV7-9
size: NA
J: TRBJ1-5
CDR3: CASSRTGSNQPQHF
DNA: TGTGCCAGCAGCCGGACAGGGAGCAATCAGCCCCAGCATTTT

D: TRBD1
length: 15
V: TRBV4-2
size: NA
J: TRBJ1-4
CDR3: CASSLEGRGHEKLFF
DNA: TGTGCCAGCAGCTTGGAGGGCAGGGGGCATGAAAAACTGTTTTTT